This is a list of T cell receptor beta chains from one sample in a study of PD-1 blockade in classical Hodgkin lymphoma. The data were produced by immunoSEQ multiplex PCR, yet TCRdb's version contains in-frame clones alone and is incomplete. The repertoire holds 20,000 to 30,000 clones, approximately 70% seen once, with 3.3% in the top ten. The starting material was peripheral blood mononuclear cells (PBMCs), obtained at baseline. Every receptor here comes from a human donor with classical Hodgkin lymphoma. Each CDR3 is given with its conserved first and last residue. The D gene is left open where the match is weak. Rows give clone size only sometimes, using once, few, many, or a class for an expanded clone.

>TRBJ2-1|.|TRBV9|.
CASSTGGSYEQFF
TGTGCCAGCAGCACCGGTGGCTCGTATGAGCAGTTCTTC
>TRBJ1-4|.|TRBV30|.
CAWTRGGLVQEKLFF
TGTGCCTGGACCCGGGGGGGGTTGGTTCAGGAAAAACTGTTTTTT
>TRBJ2-7|TRBD1|TRBV6-6|.
CASSSGTGSYEQYF
TGTGCCAGCAGTTCCGGGACAGGGTCCTACGAGCAGTACTTC
>TRBJ1-2|TRBD1|TRBV7-9|medium-sized
CASSLALTGGGYTF
TGTGCCAGCAGTCTAGCCCTAACAGGGGGCGGCTACACCTTC
>TRBJ1-5|.|TRBV27|few
CASRGNGGAYQPQHF
TGTGCCAGCAGGGGAAACGGGGGGGCCTATCAGCCCCAGCATTTT
>TRBJ2-1|TRBD2|TRBV7-2|.
CASSSISGVYNEQFF
TGTGCCAGCAGCTCAATTAGCGGGGTCTACAATGAGCAGTTCTTC
>TRBJ2-7|TRBD2|TRBV5-1|once
CASSLGRGASGLPYEQYF
TGCGCCAGCAGCTTGGGCCGAGGGGCTAGCGGGCTTCCCTACGAGCAGTACTTC
>TRBJ2-1|.|TRBV13|.
CASSLGGGANEQFF
TGTGCCAGCAGCTTAGGAGGGGGGGCCAATGAGCAGTTCTTC
>TRBJ2-5|.|TRBV27|.
CASSFGPESSQYF
TGTGCCAGCAGTTTTGGACCAGAGAGTTCCCAGTACTTC
>TRBJ2-1|.|TRBV10-3|.
CAITYSAVYNEQFF
TGTGCCATCACGTACAGTGCCGTCTACAATGAGCAGTTCTTC
>TRBJ2-7|.|TRBV7-9|.
CASSLTNRAYEQYF
TGTGCCAGCAGCCTAACTAACAGGGCTTACGAGCAGTACTTC
>TRBJ2-3|.|TRBV19|.
CASSIIVSDTQYF
TGTGCCAGTAGTATTATCGTCAGCGATACGCAGTATTTT
>TRBJ1-2|.|TRBV25-1|medium-sized
CASSEGPSHWGNGYTF
TGTGCCAGCAGTGAGGGACCCTCGCATTGGGGGAATGGCTACACCTTC
>TRBJ1-1|.|TRBV5-1|.
CASSLGPWGNEAFF
TGCGCCAGCAGCTTGGGCCCCTGGGGGAATGAAGCTTTCTTT
>TRBJ2-1|TRBD1|TRBV6-5|.
CASSWTGAYNEQFF
TGTGCCAGCAGTTGGACAGGGGCCTACAATGAGCAGTTCTTC
>TRBJ1-1|.|TRBV18|.
CASSPGQDTEAFF
TGTGCCAGCTCGCCGGGACAAGACACTGAAGCTTTCTTT
>TRBJ2-5|TRBD2|TRBV2|.
CASSPTTGGQETQYF
TGTGCCAGCAGTCCGACGACGGGGGGACAAGAGACCCAGTACTTC
>TRBJ2-4|.|TRBV6-6|few
CAVEGHENIQYF
TGTGCCGTGGAGGGTCACGAAAACATTCAGTACTTC
>TRBJ1-4|.|TRBV30|few
CAWSVRTARNEKLFF
TGTGCCTGGAGTGTACGTACAGCCAGAAATGAAAAACTGTTTTTT
>TRBJ1-1|.|TRBV7-3|.
CASSASGVMNTEAFF
TGTGCCAGCAGCGCATCAGGGGTAATGAACACTGAAGCTTTCTTT
>TRBJ2-7|.|TRBV2|.
CASGPGLRSSYEQYF
TGTGCCAGCGGACCGGGACTTCGGAGCTCCTACGAGCAGTACTTC
>TRBJ2-3|TRBD2|TRBV19|.
CASKTPGGDTQYF
TGTGCCAGTAAAACCCCCGGGGGGGATACGCAGTATTTT
>TRBJ1-1|.|TRBV10-1|.
CASSEPPWDNTEAFF
TGCGCCAGCAGTGAGCCCCCTTGGGATAACACTGAAGCTTTCTTT
>TRBJ1-2|TRBD1|TRBV10-3|.
CAITFSGTGLYGYTF
TGTGCCATCACCTTCTCCGGGACAGGGCTCTATGGCTACACCTTC
>TRBJ2-1|.|TRBV27|medium-sized
CASSPGPQDYNEQFF
TGTGCCAGCAGTCCGGGACCACAGGACTACAATGAGCAGTTCTTC
>TRBJ1-6|.|TRBV5-4|few
CASSSTRGNSPLHF
TGTGCCAGCAGCTCCACAAGGGGGAATTCACCCCTCCACTTT
>TRBJ2-7|TRBD1|TRBV28|.
CASSNWGTGQSYF
TGTGCCAGCAGCAACTGGGGGACAGGGCAATCTTACTTC
>TRBJ2-5|.|TRBV5-4|.
CASSPWVGEQETQYF
TGTGCCAGCAGCCCCTGGGTGGGAGAGCAAGAGACCCAGTACTTC
>TRBJ1-1|.|TRBV30|.
CAWSVNRRNTEAFF
TGTGCCTGGAGTGTAAACAGACGTAACACTGAAGCTTTCTTT
>TRBJ1-6|TRBD1|TRBV28|.
CASLSGQVNSPLHF
TGTGCCAGCCTAAGCGGACAGGTGAATTCACCCCTCCACTTT
>TRBJ2-1|.|TRBV7-6|.
CASSLDRRGEQFF
TGTGCCAGCAGCCTCGACAGGAGGGGTGAGCAGTTCTTC
>TRBJ2-1|.|TRBV28|.
CASGKREQFF
TGTGCCAGTGGCAAGCGAGAGCAGTTCTTC
>TRBJ2-7|.|TRBV7-2|.
CASSLASPLTGYSYEQYF
TGTGCCAGCAGCTTAGCCTCCCCGTTGACAGGCTACTCCTACGAGCAGTACTTC